Shown below are 13 T cell receptor beta chains from a single sample sequenced in a study of blood T cell repertoires in COVID-19. Here immunoSEQ multiplex PCR was the method, and the copy in TCRdb shows in-frame clones only, minus some. Of 200,000 to 300,000 clones detected, around 86% appear once; the ten largest clones hold roughly 9.8%. The specimen was peripheral blood. These receptors originate from a man between 40 and 49 years old who had recovered from COVID-19.

This chain joins TRBV7-2 and TRBJ2-5, with unresolved D. CDR3 size: 14 residues. Per germline, CDR1 SGHTA and CDR2 FQGNSA. V shed 1 base and J shed 5 bases, with 11 bases lying between them. The DNA for the CDR3 is TGTGCCAGCAGCTTAGTTGGCTCCAGGGAGACCCAGTACTTC. Translating it yields CASSLVGSRETQYF.

This clone was seen once. V and J are TRBV7-8 and TRBJ2-6, with TRBD2 matching over 14 bases. This CDR3 is built from 16 residues. In germline, CDR1 is SGHVS, CDR2 FQNEAQ. Here the CDR3 DNA reads TGTGCTTACCCGGGACTAGCGGGAGATGGGGCCAACGTCCTGACTTTC. It is translated as CAYPGLAGDGANVLTF.

The chain links TRBV2 to TRBJ1-1; 7 nucleotides agree with TRBD1. CDR3 length: 11 residues. Germline CDR1 SNHLY, CDR2 FYNNEI. The junction had 1 base not matched to a gene; V was cut back by 8 bases and J by 4 bases. CDR3 residues: CASDRATEAFF. CDR3 nucleotide sequence: TGTGCCAGCGACAGGGCCACTGAAGCTTTCTTT.

The chain joins TRBV4-2 to TRBJ2-7; 7 bases line up with TRBD2. CDR3 length: 16 amino acids. Trimming at V came to 2 bases and at J to 4 bases, leaving 11 bases not matched to a gene. Germline CDR1 reads LGHNA; CDR2 reads YNFKEQ. The CDR3 spells CASSQNAGTGGYEQYF. Here the CDR3 DNA reads TGTGCCAGCAGCCAAAATGCCGGGACGGGGGGTTACGAGCAGTACTTC.

The V gene is TRBV4-1, the J gene TRBJ2-7; D may be TRBD1 (5 bases). The CDR3 has 15 residues. From germline, CDR1 is MGHRA and CDR2 YSYEKL. Trimming removed 0 bases at V and 6 bases at J, with 15 bases between. The CDR3 region is CASSQDGKGAREQYF. In DNA, the CDR3 is TGCGCCAGCAGCCAAGATGGAAAAGGGGCCCGCGAGCAGTACTTC.

The J gene is TRBJ2-1, the V gene TRBV12-5, with 10 bases identical to TRBD2. CDR1 LGHNT and CDR2 FRNRAP come from the germline V gene. Losses at the gene ends were 6 bases for V and 7 bases for J; bases not matched to a gene: 3. This CDR3 is 13 amino acids long. The CDR3 region is CASGRSGRNEQFF. The CDR3 region has the DNA TGTGCTAGTGGCCGTAGCGGGAGGAATGAGCAGTTCTTC.

CDR3 protein: CASSQLLGPYEQYF. The CDR3 coding sequence is TGCGCCAGCAGCCAGCTACTTGGGCCGTACGAGCAGTACTTC. The chain has TRBV4-3 and TRBJ2-7; D gene unclear. Trimming took off 3 bases at V and 4 bases at J, with 13 bases between the two ends. Germline V CDR1 and CDR2: LGHNA, YSLEER. The CDR3 has 14 amino acids.

The J gene is TRBJ2-1, the V gene TRBV11-3; 7 positions match TRBD2. Germline-derived CDR1 and CDR2 are SGHNT and YENEEA. This CDR3 is 16 amino acids long. With 4 bases clipped from V and 2 bases from J, the junction kept 8 bases outside the gene matches. The DNA of the CDR3 is TGTGCCAGCAGCTCCGCCCTACTAGCGCCCTACAATGAGCAGTTCTTC. It yields the protein CASSSALLAPYNEQFF.

V gene TRBV13 combines with J gene TRBJ2-7; 14 nucleotides align to TRBD2. The CDR3 covers 17 residues. From germline, CDR1 is PRHDT and CDR2 FYEKMQ (reference sequence). The V and J ends lost 0 bases and 2 bases, in that order; junction bases with no gene match: 3. The CDR3 sequence: CASSLGTSGRVPYEQYF. CDR3 DNA sequence: TGTGCCAGCAGCTTAGGGACTAGCGGGAGGGTGCCCTACGAGCAGTACTTC.

The V and J genes are TRBV10-3 and TRBJ2-5; 11 nucleotides line up with TRBD2. V lost 5 bases, J lost 3 bases, and 20 bases stayed unmatched. Germline assignment: CDR1 ENHRY and CDR2 SYGVKD. The CDR3 totals 20 residues. This CDR3 is CAISPRMASGGFGIEETQYF. The DNA for the CDR3 is TGTGCCATCAGTCCCCGGATGGCTAGCGGGGGGTTTGGAATTGAAGAGACCCAGTACTTC.

This chain links TRBV7-3 with TRBJ2-1, with TRBD2 matching 13 bases. V lost 1 base to trimming and J lost 10 bases; unmatched junction nucleotides: 1. The CDR3 has 14 residues. Germline V CDR1 and CDR2: SGHTA, FQGTGA. The CDR3 loop reads CASSLKGLAGEQFF. The CDR3 nucleotides read TGTGCCAGCAGCTTAAAGGGACTAGCGGGAGAGCAGTTCTTC.

V is TRBV30 and J is TRBJ2-7, with 9 bases fitting TRBD2. This CDR3 spans 14 amino acids. V lost 4 bases and J lost 5; bases outside the gene matches: 9. CDR1 GTSNPN and CDR2 SVGIG come from the germline V gene (reference sequence). DNA for the CDR3: TGTGCCTGGATCCTTGGCGGGAGGGGTAACGAGCAGTACTTC. Its translation: CAWILGGRGNEQYF.

This rearrangement joins TRBV7-3 to TRBJ1-1, with no clear D. The CDR3 contains 16 residues. CDR1 SGHTA and CDR2 FQGTGA come from the germline V gene. V dropped 5 bases and J dropped 5 bases, with 21 bases sitting between them. The CDR3, as DNA: TGTGCCAGCAGCCCGCGGGTGGGGTATTCGAGGACTGAAGCTTTCTTT. This gives the protein CASSPRVGYSRTEAFF.